The subject of this entry is one TCR beta chain. The antigen remains unidentified. The CDR3 is made up of 15 amino acids. Germline CDR1 and CDR2: MNHEY and SVGAGI. V was clipped by 6 bases and J by 2 bases, with 14 bases between them. The data were obtained in a study of post-analysis software for immune sequencing data. Study-wide background: Included among the disease courses, which were recorded for the cohort, were relapsing-remitting, secondary progressive and progressive-relapsing multiple sclerosis. Study outcomes and limitations: Comparison with controls showed significantly lower normalized Chao1 diversity in multiple sclerosis patients. There were a few TRBV segments more frequent in patients than controls, and TRBV5-6, TRBV5-1 and TRBV20-1 were among them.

Libraries were made from TCR beta cDNA, and they carried unique molecular identifiers. TCRdb itself ran the PCR reads through MiXCR, one entry per CDR3 protein. The profile shows hundreds of thousands of distinct CDR3 sequences, 44% of them singletons. The chain combines TRBV6-5 with TRBJ1-5, with TRBD1 as a possible D gene (5 bases). This receptor was obtained from a girl aged 10-17 years with multiple sclerosis. The sample consisted of blood. Here the CDR3 DNA reads TGTGCCAGCAGCTCTGACGGGGCTGGCAATCAGCCCCAGCATTTT. It yields the protein CASSSDGAGNQPQHF.